This passage covers 8 T cell receptor beta chains from one sample sequenced in a study of T-cell reconstitution after alpha-beta-depleted transplantation in children. Unique molecular identifiers were used to barcode this TCRbeta library. TCRdb itself ran the PCR reads through MiXCR, one entry per CDR3 protein. The sample has 490,000 or so distinct CDR3 sequences; around 12% are singletons. Sequenced here: PBMCs from the stem cell graft donor, sampled from the stem cell graft. These receptors were taken from a human donor who donated a stem cell graft to a child with combined immunodeficiency.

This clonotype was observed a few times. The rearrangement links TRBV20-1 to TRBJ2-1, with 11 positions matching TRBD2. Trimming removed 0 bases from V and 4 bases from J; junction bases left unmatched: 8. This CDR3 has 17 amino acids. CDR1 DFQATT and CDR2 SNEGSKA come from the germline V gene (reference sequence). CDR3 bases: TGCAGTGCTAGAGATTACCGAGGGACTAGCGGATACAATGAGCAGTTCTTC. It is translated as CSARDYRGTSGYNEQFF.

This clonotype came up many times. The V gene is TRBV12-3 or TRBV12-4, the J gene TRBJ2-2; D remains unclear. The CDR3 runs 14 residues. V shed 1 base and J shed 4 bases, with 7 bases lying between them. CDR3: CASSLDSFTGELFF. CDR3 sequence (DNA): TGTGCCAGCAGTTTAGATAGCTTCACCGGGGAGCTGTTTTTT.

This clonotype was recorded many times. The V call is TRBV7-3, the J call TRBJ2-2; the match to TRBD2 covers 7 bases. This CDR3 has 15 amino acids. Germline trimming cut 1 base from V and 3 bases from J; bases unmatched to any gene: 2. CDR1 and CDR2 from the germline V gene are SGHTA and FQGTGA. The CDR3 protein is CASSLSLADTGELFF. CDR3 coding DNA: TGTGCCAGCAGCTTAAGTCTAGCGGACACCGGGGAGCTGTTTTTT.

The chain links TRBV4-3 to TRBJ2-5; 12 bases agree with TRBD1. The CDR3 contains 16 residues. V was pared by 3 bases and J by 4 bases, with 6 bases of the junction left unmatched. Germline values: CDR1 LGHNA, CDR2 YSLEER. CDR3 amino acids: CASSQSGQGAGETQYF. The CDR3 region has the DNA TGCGCCAGCAGCCAGTCGGGACAGGGGGCCGGAGAGACCCAGTACTTC.

The chain joins TRBV5-1 to TRBJ2-7, with unresolved D. The CDR3 is 14 amino acids. Deletions cut 2 bases from V and 1 base from J, with 10 bases between. From germline, CDR1 is SGHRS and CDR2 YFSETQ. CDR3 DNA sequence: TGCGCCAGCAGCTTATTTTTCGGGTCCTACGAGCAGTACTTC. Translated: CASSLFFGSYEQYF.

This sequence joins TRBV27 and TRBJ2-1; D remains ambiguous. The CDR3 is 11 residues long. Germline V lookup: CDR1 MNHEY, CDR2 SMNVEV (reference sequence). Trimming cost V 6 bases and J 12 bases, with 12 bases left between them. DNA for the CDR3: TGTGCCAGCAGCAAGGGAATGACGCAGTTCTTC. This sequence encodes CASSKGMTQFF.

In this sample, this clonotype turned up many times. Written as DNA, the CDR3 is TGTGCCAGCAGTTCTGCAGGGTCTTTATCCTACAATGAGCAGTTCTTC. Protein product: CASSSAGSLSYNEQFF. The chain joins TRBV12-3 or TRBV12-4 to TRBJ2-1; possible D gene TRBD1, 5 bases. The CDR3 is 16 residues long. The germline V and J ends were trimmed by 4 bases and 1 base, with 14 bases remaining between them.

CDR3 protein: CASKVVAGVGGMNTEAFF. CDR3 bases: TGTGCCAGCAAGGTTGTGGCGGGGGTGGGGGGCATGAACACTGAAGCTTTCTTT. The rearrangement joins TRBV12-3 or TRBV12-4 to TRBJ1-1; D might be TRBD1 (6 bases). CDR3 size: 18 residues. The V gene lost 7 bases and the J gene lost 0 bases, with 24 bases spanning the gap.